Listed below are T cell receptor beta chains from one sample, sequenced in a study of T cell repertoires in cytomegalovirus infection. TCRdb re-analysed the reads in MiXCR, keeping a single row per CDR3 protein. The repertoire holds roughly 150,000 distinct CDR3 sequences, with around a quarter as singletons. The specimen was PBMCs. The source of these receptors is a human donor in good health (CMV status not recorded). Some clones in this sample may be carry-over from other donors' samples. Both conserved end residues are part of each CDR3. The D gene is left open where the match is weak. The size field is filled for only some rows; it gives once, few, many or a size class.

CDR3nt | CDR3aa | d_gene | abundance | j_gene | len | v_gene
TGTGCCAGCAGCTTATGGCTAGCGGGGGGTCGGGGCACAGATACGCAGTATTTT | CASSLWLAGGRGTDTQYF | TRBD2 | many | TRBJ2-3 | 18 | TRBV7-2
TGTGCCAGCAGTCTACGCGAGCTCACAGATACGCAGTATTTT | CASSLRELTDTQYF | - | few | TRBJ2-3 | 14 | TRBV2
TGTGCCAGCAGCCAGGGAGGCGGGCAGGGAAAGTACTTC | CASSQGGGQGKYF | - | - | TRBJ2-4 | 13 | TRBV7-6
TGTGCCAGCAGCTTCGCAAGCGGGAACACCGGGGAGCTGTTTTTT | CASSFASGNTGELFF | - | - | TRBJ2-2 | 15 | TRBV7-9
TGTGCCAGCAGCTATGGGACCAATTACAATGAGCAGTTCTTC | CASSYGTNYNEQFF | - | - | TRBJ2-1 | 14 | TRBV5-6
TGCGCCAGCAGCCCCCGGTTGGGGGGAAACACCATATATTTT | CASSPRLGGNTIYF | - | few | TRBJ1-3 | 14 | TRBV5-1
TGTGCCAGCAGTGGGGGGTCGCAAGAGACCCAGTACTTC | CASSGGSQETQYF | - | many | TRBJ2-5 | 13 | TRBV6-1
TGTGACAGTAGATTAGGGAGGGGGAACAATCAGCCCCAGCATTTT | CDSRLGRGNNQPQHF | - | - | TRBJ1-5 | 15 | TRBV19
TGCAGTGCTAGAGTCGGGAGATCCCCAGATACGCAGTATTTT | CSARVGRSPDTQYF | - | few | TRBJ2-3 | 14 | TRBV20-1
TGTGCCAGTAGTATTAATTCCGGGACACCCAATGAGCAGTTCTTC | CASSINSGTPNEQFF | - | - | TRBJ2-1 | 15 | TRBV19
TGCAGTGCTAGAGATCGGGGGTTGAACACCGGGGAGCTGTTTTTT | CSARDRGLNTGELFF | - | - | TRBJ2-2 | 15 | TRBV20-1
TGTGCCAGCCGGAGGCTAGCGGGAACTAAAGAGACCCAGTACTTC | CASRRLAGTKETQYF | TRBD2 | few | TRBJ2-5 | 15 | TRBV6-6
TGTGCCAGTAGCGATGACAGACTGAACACTGAAGCTTTCTTT | CASSDDRLNTEAFF | - | few | TRBJ1-1 | 14 | TRBV19
TGTGCCAGCAGTTTATGGTCCGCGAACACTGAAGCTTTCTTT | CASSLWSANTEAFF | - | - | TRBJ1-1 | 14 | TRBV27
TGTGCCAGCTCACCACCGTTAGGGTTTAGCACAGATACGCAGTATTTT | CASSPPLGFSTDTQYF | - | few | TRBJ2-3 | 16 | TRBV18
TGTGCCAGCAGTTTATGGGGACAGTCGTCTCCTTTCTTT | CASSLWGQSSPFF | TRBD1 | many | TRBJ1-1 | 13 | TRBV28
TGTGCCAGCAGCTTAGGGCCAAAGTCAAATGAAGCTTTCTTT | CASSLGPKSNEAFF | - | many | TRBJ1-1 | 14 | TRBV7-2
TGTGCCAGCAGCTTAACGTGGTATGGCGAGAACACCGGGGAGCTGTTTTTT | CASSLTWYGENTGELFF | - | few | TRBJ2-2 | 17 | TRBV7-3
TGTGCCAGCAGTTCGATGGTCGGCGGGGGGGGCACAGATACGCAGTATTTT | CASSSMVGGGGTDTQYF | TRBD2 | - | TRBJ2-3 | 17 | TRBV28
TGTGCCAGTTCCCCGGGGGTACGGGACAATGAGCAGTTCTTC | CASSPGVRDNEQFF | - | - | TRBJ2-1 | 14 | TRBV7-2